Listed here is a single T cell receptor (beta chain). Methods used by the authors: Counts of nucleated cells, estimated from reference gene primer amplification, were obtained. Sequencing was performed with immunoSEQ multiplex PCR; in TCRdb, only in-frame clones are kept and a portion is missing. Clonal size and the V and J genes are those of that table, whereas D and trimming came from the DNA. The table records roughly 200,000 clones, about 91% of them present only once. The entry originates in a study of blood T cell repertoires in COVID-19. Whole-study context: COVID-19 samples, acute and convalescent, were from the United States, Italy and Spain. The analysed material was cDNA or gDNA that came from T cells, B-cell-depleted T cells, or PBMCs.

Trimming took 7 bases from V and 0 from J; bases not matched to a gene: 5. This CDR3 is built from 15 residues. Germline-derived CDR1 and CDR2 are SGDLS and YYNGEE. Sequencing was performed on peripheral blood. This sequence joins TRBV9 and TRBJ1-1, with TRBD1 matching 11 bases. The source is a woman in her twenties or thirties with acute or convalescent COVID-19. The CDR3 here is CASGQGALLNTEAFF. CDR3 coding DNA: TGTGCCAGCGGACAGGGGGCCCTATTGAACACTGAAGCTTTCTTT.